What follows are 13 T cell receptor beta chains derived from one specimen sequenced in a study of T cell responses to AZD1222 COVID-19 vaccine. The protocol was immunoSEQ multiplex PCR, while the TCRdb copy is restricted to in-frame clones and leaves out a portion. Of some 72,000 clones in the sample, 92% were seen once. The sample here was peripheral blood, taken on day 0 of MenACWY control vaccination. Receptor source: an adult in good health.

This clone was counted once. The chain is built from TRBV5-1 and TRBJ2-5, with D maybe TRBD2 (6 bases). The V end was cut by 1 base, the J end by 2 bases, with 12 bases between. Germline CDR1 is SGHRS and CDR2 is YFSETQ. This CDR3 has 15 amino acids. The CDR3 bases are TGCGCCAGCAGCTTGTTTAGCGGACCACAAGAGACCCAGTACTTC. Encoded protein: CASSLFSGPQETQYF.

V is TRBV5-8 and J is TRBJ2-6; no clear D. The V end lost 1 base, the J end lost 2 bases, and 10 bases lay between the germline ends. CDR1 is SGHTS, CDR2 YDEGEE, per germline. This CDR3 has 16 residues. CDR3 region: CASSLFVSAGANVLTF. Here the CDR3 DNA reads TGTGCCAGCAGCTTGTTCGTTAGTGCTGGGGCCAACGTCCTGACTTTC.

The chain uses TRBV12-5 and TRBJ1-3; D unresolved. Germline CDR1 is LGHNT and CDR2 is FRNRAP. The length of the CDR3 is 16 residues. V lost 7 bases and J lost 0, with 16 bases in between. CDR3 coding DNA: TGTGCTAGTGACCTATGGCTGGGGAGCTCTGGAAACACCATATATTTT. Translation gives CASDLWLGSSGNTIYF.

This clone was seen a handful of times. This rearrangement joins TRBV7-2 to TRBJ2-2; 7 bases align to TRBD1. The germline gives CDR1 SGHTA, CDR2 FQGNSA. This CDR3 region has 15 residues. V lost 5 bases, J lost 5 bases, and 8 bases stayed unmatched. CDR3 nucleotide sequence: TGTGCCAGCAGCAACGACAGGGTTCGAACCGGGGAGCTGTTTTTT. The encoded protein is CASSNDRVRTGELFF.

The chain is built from TRBV9 and TRBJ1-4, with D possibly TRBD1 on 6 matching bases. There are 15 residues in the CDR3. Between the trimmed V and J ends, which lost 0 bases and 5 bases, there was a span of 11 bases. Germline assignment: CDR1 SGDLS and CDR2 YYNGEE. The CDR3 loop is CASSVAGQKNEKLFF. The CDR3 DNA follows: TGTGCCAGCAGCGTAGCGGGACAAAAAAATGAAAAACTGTTTTTT.

The chain joins TRBV28 to TRBJ2-2; D perhaps matches TRBD1 (5 bases). The CDR3 has 17 residues. With 2 bases removed from V and 6 bases from J, the gap between germline ends came to 19 bases. Germline V gives CDR1 MDHEN, CDR2 SYDVKM. CDR3: CASSLTSLIQVAGELFF. Written as DNA, the CDR3 is TGTGCCAGCAGTTTAACGTCACTCATACAGGTCGCCGGGGAGCTGTTTTTT.

The chain employs TRBV5-1 and TRBJ2-7; D perhaps matches TRBD1 (6 bases). The CDR3 spans 15 residues. From germline, CDR1 is SGHRS and CDR2 YFSETQ. Trimming stripped 0 bases from V and 5 bases from J, with 15 bases between. The CDR3 DNA follows: TGCGCCAGCAGCTTGGTAGCAGGGGCTCTGGACGAGCAGTACTTC. Translation gives CASSLVAGALDEQYF.

The chain joins TRBV28 to TRBJ2-1, with TRBD1 identical over 9 bases. The V gene's germline CDR1 is MDHEN and CDR2 SYDVKM. After removal of 4 bases from V and 6 bases from J, the junction contained 7 bases not matched to a gene. This CDR3 contains 15 residues. For the CDR3, the DNA is TGTGCCAGCAGTTCCCCGGGACAGGGTGGCAATGAGCAGTTCTTC. Amino acid sequence: CASSSPGQGGNEQFF. Variable domain in full (rest from reference TRBV28 and TRBJ2-1): DVKVTQSSRYLVKRTGEKVFLECVQDMDHENMFWYRQDPGLGLRLIYFSYDVKMKEKGDIPEGYSVSREKKERFSLILESASTNQTSMYLCASSSPGQGGNEQFFGPGTRLTVL.

The CDR3 coding sequence is TGTGCCAGCACTAACCGGGACGGAAGATATGAAAAACTGTTTTTT. Translated: CASTNRDGRYEKLFF. J is TRBJ1-4 and V is TRBV7-9; D is perhaps TRBD1 (5 bases). The germline V gene has CDR1 SEHNR and CDR2 FQNEAQ (reference sequence). V lost 7 bases and J lost 6, with 18 bases in between. The CDR3 is made up of 15 amino acids.

CDR3 residues: CASSLGPGGADTQYF. CDR3 nucleotide sequence: TGTGCCAGCAGCTTAGGCCCGGGTGGGGCAGATACGCAGTATTTT. The V call is TRBV7-3, the J call TRBJ2-3, with unresolved D. Looked up from germline, CDR1 is SGHTA and CDR2 is FQGTGA. This CDR3 comprises 15 residues. V dropped 2 bases and J dropped 4 bases, with 13 bases sitting between them.

V gene TRBV19 combines with J gene TRBJ1-2; no definite D call. Looked up from germline, CDR1 is LNHDA and CDR2 is SQIVND (reference sequence). The CDR3 has 15 residues. The V and J ends lost 0 bases and 1 base respectively, with 9 bases between them. Written as DNA, the CDR3 is TGTGCCAGTAGTATAGATCGTGCGGGTAACTATGGCTACACCTTC. Translating gives CASSIDRAGNYGYTF.

The chain uses TRBV24-1 and TRBJ2-3, with 9 bases fitting TRBD1. The CDR3 is 14 amino acids. CDR1 KGHDR and CDR2 SFDVKD come from the germline V gene. The V segment lost 12 bases and the J segment 0 bases; nucleotides outside the gene matches: 6. As DNA, the CDR3 is TGTGCCGTAACAGGGGGCTCTAGCACAGATACGCAGTATTTT. This gives the protein CAVTGGSSTDTQYF.

The V call is TRBV2, the J call TRBJ1-2; a possible D gene is TRBD1 (6 bases). This CDR3 is 15 amino acids long. V was shortened by 8 bases and J by 3 bases, with 19 bases between the two germline ends. Germline V lookup: CDR1 SNHLY, CDR2 FYNNEI. CDR3 nucleotide sequence: TGTGCCAGCGGGTCTGGACAGCGCACCGACTATGGCTACACCTTC. Its protein product is CASGSGQRTDYGYTF.